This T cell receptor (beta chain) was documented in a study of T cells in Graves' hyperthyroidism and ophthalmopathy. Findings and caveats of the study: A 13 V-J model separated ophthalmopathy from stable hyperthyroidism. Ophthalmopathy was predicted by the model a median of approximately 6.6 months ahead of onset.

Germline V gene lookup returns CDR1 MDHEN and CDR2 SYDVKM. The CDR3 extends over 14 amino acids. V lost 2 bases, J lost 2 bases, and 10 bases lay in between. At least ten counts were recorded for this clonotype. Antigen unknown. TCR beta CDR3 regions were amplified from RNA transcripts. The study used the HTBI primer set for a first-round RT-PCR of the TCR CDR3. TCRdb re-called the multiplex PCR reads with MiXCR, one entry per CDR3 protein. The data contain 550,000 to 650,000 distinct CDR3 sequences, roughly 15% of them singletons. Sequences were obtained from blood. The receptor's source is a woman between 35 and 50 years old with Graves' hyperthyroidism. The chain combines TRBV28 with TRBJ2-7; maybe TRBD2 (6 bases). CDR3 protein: CASSLALAAYEQYF. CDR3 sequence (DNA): TGTGCCAGCAGTTTAGCTTTAGCGGCCTACGAGCAGTACTTC.